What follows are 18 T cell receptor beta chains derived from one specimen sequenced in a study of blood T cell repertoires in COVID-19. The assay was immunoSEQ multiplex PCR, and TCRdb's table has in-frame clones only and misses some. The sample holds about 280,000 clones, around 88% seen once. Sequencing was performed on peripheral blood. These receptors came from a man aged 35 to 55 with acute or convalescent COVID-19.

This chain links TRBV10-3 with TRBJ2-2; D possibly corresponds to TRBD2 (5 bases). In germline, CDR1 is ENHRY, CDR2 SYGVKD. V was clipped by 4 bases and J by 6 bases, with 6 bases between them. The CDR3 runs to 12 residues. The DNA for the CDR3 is TGTGCCATCAGTGGAGCGGCCGGGGAGCTGTTTTTT. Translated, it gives CAISGAAGELFF.

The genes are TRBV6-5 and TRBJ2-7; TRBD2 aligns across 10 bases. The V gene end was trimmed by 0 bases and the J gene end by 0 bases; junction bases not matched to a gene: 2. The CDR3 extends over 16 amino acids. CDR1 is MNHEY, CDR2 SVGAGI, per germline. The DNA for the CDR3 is TGTGCCAGCAGTTACTCCCTAGCGGGGGCCTCCTACGAGCAGTACTTC. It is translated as CASSYSLAGASYEQYF.

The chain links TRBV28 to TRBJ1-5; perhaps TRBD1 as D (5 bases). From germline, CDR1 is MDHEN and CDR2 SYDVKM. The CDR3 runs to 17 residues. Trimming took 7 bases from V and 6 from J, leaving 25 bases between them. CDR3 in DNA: TGTGCCAGCACCCCGTACCGACAGATTAGACTGAGTCAGCCCCAGCATTTT. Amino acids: CASTPYRQIRLSQPQHF.

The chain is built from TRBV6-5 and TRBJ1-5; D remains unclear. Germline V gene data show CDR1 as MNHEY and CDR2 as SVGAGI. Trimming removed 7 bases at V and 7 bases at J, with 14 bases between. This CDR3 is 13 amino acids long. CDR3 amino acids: CASIMGRGQPQHF. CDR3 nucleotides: TGTGCCAGCATTATGGGGAGAGGGCAGCCCCAGCATTTT.

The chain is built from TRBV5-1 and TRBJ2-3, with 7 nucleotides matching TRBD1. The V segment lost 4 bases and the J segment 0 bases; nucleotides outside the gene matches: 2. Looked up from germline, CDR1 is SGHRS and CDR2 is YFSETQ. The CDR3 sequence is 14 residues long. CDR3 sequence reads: CASSGGQSTDTQYF. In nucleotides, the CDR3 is TGCGCCAGCAGCGGGGGACAGAGCACAGATACGCAGTATTTT.

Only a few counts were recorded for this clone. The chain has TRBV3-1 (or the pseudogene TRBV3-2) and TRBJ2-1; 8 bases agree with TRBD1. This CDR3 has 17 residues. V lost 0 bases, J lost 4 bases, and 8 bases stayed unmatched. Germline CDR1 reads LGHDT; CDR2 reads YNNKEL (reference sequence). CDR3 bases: TGTGCCAGCAGCCAAGATTGGACAGGGAGCCCTTACAATGAGCAGTTCTTC. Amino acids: CASSQDWTGSPYNEQFF.

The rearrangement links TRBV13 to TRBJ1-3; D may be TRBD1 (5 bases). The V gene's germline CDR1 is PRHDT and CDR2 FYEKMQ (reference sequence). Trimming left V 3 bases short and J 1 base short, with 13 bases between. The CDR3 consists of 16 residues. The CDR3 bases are TGTGCCAGCAGCTTGGCGGGGACTCTTTCTGGAAACACCATATATTTT. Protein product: CASSLAGTLSGNTIYF.

CDR3 sequence: CASSWGLTTNEKLFF. The CDR3 region has the DNA TGTGCCAGCAGCTGGGGACTAACAACTAATGAAAAACTGTTTTTT. The rearrangement joins TRBV5-6 to TRBJ1-4; D perhaps matches TRBD1 (5 bases). Germline assignment: CDR1 SGHDT and CDR2 YYEEEE. This CDR3 comprises 15 residues. Trimming shortened V by 3 bases and J by 0 bases, and 9 bases separated the two germline ends.

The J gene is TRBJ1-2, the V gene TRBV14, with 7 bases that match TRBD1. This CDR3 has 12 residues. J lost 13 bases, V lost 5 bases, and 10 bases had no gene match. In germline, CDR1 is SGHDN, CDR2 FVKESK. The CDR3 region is CASSTPKGAVTF. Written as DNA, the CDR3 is TGTGCCAGCAGCACCCCAAAGGGGGCGGTCACCTTC. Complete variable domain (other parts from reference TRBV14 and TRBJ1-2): EAGVTQFPSHSVIEKGQTVTLRCDPISGHDNLYWYRRVMGKEIKFLLHFVKESKQDESGMPNNRFLAERTGGTYSTLKVQPAELEDSGVYFCASSTPKGAVTFGSGTRLTVV.

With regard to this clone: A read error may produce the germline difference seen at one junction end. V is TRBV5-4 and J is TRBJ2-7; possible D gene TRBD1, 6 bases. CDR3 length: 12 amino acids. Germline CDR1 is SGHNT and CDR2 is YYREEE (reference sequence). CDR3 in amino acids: CASSLPRTDRVF. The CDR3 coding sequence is TGTGCCAGCAGCTTGCCCCGGACAGACCGGGTCTTC.

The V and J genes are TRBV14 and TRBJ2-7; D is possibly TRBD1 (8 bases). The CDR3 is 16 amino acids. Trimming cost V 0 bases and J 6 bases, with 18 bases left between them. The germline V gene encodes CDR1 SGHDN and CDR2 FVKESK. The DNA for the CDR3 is TGTGCCAGCAGCCAAGATCCGACAGGGGACTATCTCGAGCAGTACTTC. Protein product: CASSQDPTGDYLEQYF.

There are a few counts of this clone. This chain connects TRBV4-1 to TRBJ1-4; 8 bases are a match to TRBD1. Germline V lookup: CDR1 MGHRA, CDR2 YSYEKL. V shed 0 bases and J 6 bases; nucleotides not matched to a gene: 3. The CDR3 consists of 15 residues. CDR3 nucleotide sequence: TGCGCCAGCAGCCAAGAGGGCAGGGGGCATGAAAAACTGTTTTTT. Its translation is CASSQEGRGHEKLFF.

DNA for the CDR3: TGTGCCAGCAGCTTCCCTAGCGGGGGGGTCCAGATGGAGCAGTACTTC. This gives the protein CASSFPSGGVQMEQYF. The genes are TRBV5-4 and TRBJ2-7, with 12 bases identical to TRBD2. Germline lookup yields CDR1 SGHNT and CDR2 YYREEE (reference sequence). The CDR3 loop spans 16 amino acids. After removal of 2 bases from V and 7 bases from J, the junction contained 10 bases not matched to a gene.

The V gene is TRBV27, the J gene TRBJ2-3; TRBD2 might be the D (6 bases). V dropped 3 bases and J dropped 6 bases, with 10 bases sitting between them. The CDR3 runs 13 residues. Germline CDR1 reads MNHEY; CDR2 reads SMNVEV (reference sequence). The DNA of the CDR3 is TGTGCCAGCAGTTTTCCCCGGGGGGATACGCAGTATTTT. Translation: CASSFPRGDTQYF.

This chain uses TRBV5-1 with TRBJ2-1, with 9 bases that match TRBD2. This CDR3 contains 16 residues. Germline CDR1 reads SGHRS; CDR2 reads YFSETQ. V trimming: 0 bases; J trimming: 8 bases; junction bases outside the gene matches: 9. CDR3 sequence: CASSLGGSGGPDEQFF. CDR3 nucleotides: TGCGCCAGCAGCTTGGGTGGTAGCGGGGGACCGGATGAGCAGTTCTTC.

This CDR3 is CASSAHGTSGGTGYEQYF. CDR3 sequence (DNA): TGTGCCAGCAGCGCCCACGGGACTAGCGGGGGTACCGGGTACGAGCAGTACTTC. The chain recombines TRBV9 with TRBJ2-7; 14 bases fit TRBD2. The ends lost 3 bases at V and 4 bases at J; junction bases unmatched: 12. Per the germline V gene, CDR1 is SGDLS and CDR2 is YYNGEE. The CDR3 is 18 amino acids.

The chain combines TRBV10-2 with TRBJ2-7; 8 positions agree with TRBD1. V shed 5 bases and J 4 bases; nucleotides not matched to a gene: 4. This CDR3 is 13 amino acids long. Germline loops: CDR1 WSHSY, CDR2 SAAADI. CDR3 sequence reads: CASSPQGAYEQYF. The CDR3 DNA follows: TGCGCCAGCAGTCCCCAGGGGGCGTACGAGCAGTACTTC.

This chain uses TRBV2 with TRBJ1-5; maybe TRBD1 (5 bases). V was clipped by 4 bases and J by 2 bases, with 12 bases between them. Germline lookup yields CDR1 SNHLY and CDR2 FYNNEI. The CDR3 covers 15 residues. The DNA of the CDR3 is TGTGCCAGCAGTGTCGGAGGGGCCGGCAATCAGCCCCAGCATTTT. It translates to CASSVGGAGNQPQHF.